The T cell receptor beta chain described here comes from a study of T cell responses to AZD1222 COVID-19 vaccine. The study's findings and limits: A rise in Spike-specific TCR breadth and depth followed two AZD1222 doses. Unmutated variant regions are reportedly the target of nearly half of TCRs that are spike-specific.

The data were produced by immunoSEQ multiplex PCR, yet TCRdb's version contains in-frame clones alone and is incomplete. The top ten clones hold around 1.5% of a sample with about 150,000 clones, 90% of them seen once. Regarding this clone: The antigen remains unidentified.

The CDR3 has 15 residues. Germline lookup yields CDR1 DFQATT and CDR2 SNEGSKA (reference sequence). Unmatched junction bases numbered 9, after V lost 3 bases and J lost 7 bases. Both about-4-week and about-12-week second-dose recipients were combined. Sequencing was performed on peripheral blood, taken 28 days after the second AZD1222 dose. This rearrangement joins TRBV20-1 to TRBJ2-1, with 10 bases identical to TRBD1. The sequence derives from an adult who received the AZD1222 COVID-19 vaccine. In DNA, the CDR3 is TGCAGTGCTAGTCGCGGGACAGGGGCTGGGAATGAGCAGTTCTTC. It yields the protein CSASRGTGAGNEQFF.